Listed below are T cell receptor beta chains from one sample, sequenced in a study of OX40 agonist ivuxolimab in advanced cancers. Generated by immunoSEQ multiplex PCR, the TCRdb table keeps only in-frame clones and is missing some. Counted here are about 47,000 clones, around 90% occurring once; the ten biggest clones make up 11% to 15%. The sample consisted of CD4+ or CD8+ T cells sorted from blood, taken in a trial of the OX40 agonist ivuxolimab. The receptors here all came from an adult with an advanced solid tumor such as melanoma, head and neck, liver or kidney cancer. Both conserved end residues are part of each CDR3. A D gene is named only where the DNA matches it firmly. A clone size is listed for some rows: how often the clone was seen (once, few, many), or a class if it is expanded.

v_gene: TRBV28; d_gene: TRBD1; j_gene: TRBJ1-1; abundance: .; CDR3aa: CASSLYPGGITEAFF; CDR3nt: TGTGCCAGCAGTTTATATCCAGGGGGCATCACTGAAGCTTTCTTT
v_gene: TRBV4-2; d_gene: .; j_gene: TRBJ2-6; abundance: few; CDR3aa: CASSQEGVGESGANVLTF; CDR3nt: TGTGCCAGCAGCCAAGAAGGGGTGGGGGAAAGTGGGGCCAACGTCCTGACTTTC
v_gene: TRBV27; d_gene: .; j_gene: TRBJ1-3; abundance: .; CDR3aa: CASSGFYNTIYF; CDR3nt: TGTGCCAGCAGTGGATTCTACAACACCATATATTTT
v_gene: TRBV5-1; d_gene: TRBD2; j_gene: TRBJ2-1; abundance: .; CDR3aa: CASSLFTGTSGKFDEQFF; CDR3nt: TGCGCCAGCAGCTTATTTACCGGGACTAGCGGTAAGTTCGATGAGCAGTTCTTC
v_gene: TRBV2; d_gene: TRBD1; j_gene: TRBJ2-2; abundance: once; CDR3aa: CASRDRGTTGELFF; CDR3nt: TGTGCCAGCAGGGACAGGGGTACCACCGGGGAGCTGTTTTTT
v_gene: TRBV7-3; d_gene: .; j_gene: TRBJ2-2; abundance: .; CDR3aa: CASSLGSTGELFF; CDR3nt: TGTGCCAGCAGCTTAGGGTCCACCGGGGAGCTGTTTTTT
v_gene: TRBV7-9; d_gene: .; j_gene: TRBJ1-2; abundance: .; CDR3aa: CASSLGTEPLKANYGYTF; CDR3nt: TGTGCCAGCAGCTTAGGGACAGAGCCTCTAAAAGCTAACTATGGCTACACCTTC
v_gene: TRBV30; d_gene: .; j_gene: TRBJ1-3; abundance: .; CDR3aa: CAWSRPGGNTIYF; CDR3nt: TGTGCCTGGAGTCGCCCGGGTGGAAACACCATATATTTT
v_gene: TRBV7-9; d_gene: TRBD1; j_gene: TRBJ2-2; abundance: .; CDR3aa: CASSLWAGGGGGELFF; CDR3nt: TGTGCCAGCAGCTTATGGGCAGGGGGCGGCGGCGGGGAGCTGTTTTTT
v_gene: TRBV19; d_gene: TRBD2; j_gene: TRBJ2-1; abundance: .; CDR3aa: CASSVLGVTSGEYNEQFF; CDR3nt: TGTGCCAGTAGTGTCCTTGGTGTAACTAGCGGGGAGTACAATGAGCAGTTCTTC
v_gene: TRBV5-4; d_gene: TRBD2; j_gene: TRBJ2-2; abundance: .; CDR3aa: CASSLPGGAGTGELFF; CDR3nt: TGTGCCAGCAGCCTACCCGGGGGGGCGGGCACCGGGGAGCTGTTTTTT
v_gene: TRBV10-3; d_gene: .; j_gene: TRBJ1-3; abundance: once; CDR3aa: CAISDIPGNTIYF; CDR3nt: TGTGCCATCAGTGATATACCTGGAAACACCATATATTTT
v_gene: TRBV6-4; d_gene: TRBD1; j_gene: TRBJ2-3; abundance: few; CDR3aa: CASSAGTGGTDTQYF; CDR3nt: TGTGCCAGCAGTGCCGGGACAGGGGGCACAGATACGCAGTATTTT
v_gene: TRBV19; d_gene: .; j_gene: TRBJ1-1; abundance: many; CDR3aa: CASSMIWGNTEAFF; CDR3nt: TGTGCCAGTAGTATGATTTGGGGGAACACTGAAGCTTTCTTT
v_gene: TRBV7-9; d_gene: .; j_gene: TRBJ2-1; abundance: .; CDR3aa: CASSRDSYNEQFF; CDR3nt: TGTGCCAGCAGCCGGGACTCCTACAATGAGCAGTTCTTC
v_gene: TRBV20-1; d_gene: TRBD1; j_gene: TRBJ1-4; abundance: .; CDR3aa: CSATYRDREVF; CDR3nt: TGCAGTGCGACATACCGGGACAGGGAGGTTTTT
v_gene: TRBV11-3; d_gene: TRBD2; j_gene: TRBJ2-5; abundance: .; CDR3aa: CASSRSSGVQETQYF; CDR3nt: TGTGCCAGCAGTCGCTCTAGCGGGGTCCAAGAGACCCAGTACTTC
v_gene: TRBV15; d_gene: TRBD1; j_gene: TRBJ2-1; abundance: .; CDR3aa: CATSRVPSPKDRRNEQFF; CDR3nt: TGTGCCACCAGCAGAGTTCCGTCGCCGAAGGACAGGCGCAATGAGCAGTTCTTC
v_gene: TRBV19; d_gene: .; j_gene: TRBJ2-6; abundance: once; CDR3aa: CASSIKSGANVLTF; CDR3nt: TGTGCCAGTAGTATAAAGTCTGGGGCCAACGTCCTGACTTTC
v_gene: TRBV28; d_gene: .; j_gene: TRBJ2-7; abundance: few; CDR3aa: CASSPPGSQSSYEQYF; CDR3nt: TGTGCCAGCAGCCCCCCAGGTAGCCAGAGCTCCTACGAGCAGTACTTC
v_gene: TRBV9; d_gene: TRBD2; j_gene: TRBJ2-7; abundance: .; CDR3aa: CASSPWPGLVYEQYF; CDR3nt: TGTGCCAGCAGCCCATGGCCGGGACTAGTCTACGAGCAGTACTTC
v_gene: TRBV4-1; d_gene: .; j_gene: TRBJ2-2; abundance: .; CDR3aa: CASSQAAGLPTGELFF; CDR3nt: TGCGCCAGCAGCCAAGCGGCCGGACTTCCCACCGGGGAGCTGTTTTTT
v_gene: TRBV14; d_gene: .; j_gene: TRBJ1-2; abundance: .; CDR3aa: CASSQGPNRNYGYTF; CDR3nt: TGTGCCAGCAGCCAAGGGCCCAACAGAAACTATGGCTACACCTTC
v_gene: TRBV7-9; d_gene: .; j_gene: TRBJ2-5; abundance: few; CDR3aa: CASSLALGRETQYF; CDR3nt: TGTGCCAGCAGCTTAGCCCTAGGAAGGGAGACCCAGTACTTC
v_gene: TRBV11-3; d_gene: TRBD1; j_gene: TRBJ2-1; abundance: .; CDR3aa: CASSYGTVVNEQFF; CDR3nt: TGTGCCAGCAGCTATGGGACAGTAGTTAATGAGCAGTTCTTC
v_gene: TRBV5-1; d_gene: .; j_gene: TRBJ2-7; abundance: medium-sized; CDR3aa: CASSLSSYEQYF; CDR3nt: TGTGCCAGCAGCTTGTCCTCGTACGAGCAGTACTTC
v_gene: TRBV6-1; d_gene: .; j_gene: TRBJ1-2; abundance: once; CDR3aa: CASSRDLFGYTF; CDR3nt: TGTGCCAGCAGCAGGGACCTATTCGGCTACACCTTC
v_gene: TRBV7-6; d_gene: TRBD2; j_gene: TRBJ2-7; abundance: .; CDR3aa: CASSLAGGPGDEQYF; CDR3nt: TGTGCCAGCAGCTTAGCGGGAGGGCCTGGGGACGAGCAGTACTTC
v_gene: TRBV5-6; d_gene: .; j_gene: TRBJ2-1; abundance: once; CDR3aa: CASSFGTTYNEQFF; CDR3nt: TGTGCCAGCAGCTTCGGGACAACCTACAATGAGCAGTTCTTC
v_gene: TRBV2; d_gene: .; j_gene: TRBJ1-3; abundance: once; CDR3aa: CASGSKQHSGNTIYF; CDR3nt: TGTGCCAGCGGCTCCAAACAGCACTCTGGAAACACCATATATTTT
v_gene: TRBV7-6; d_gene: .; j_gene: TRBJ2-6; abundance: .; CDR3aa: CASGRGALNSGANVLTF; CDR3nt: TGTGCCAGCGGCCGGGGGGCATTAAACTCTGGGGCCAACGTCCTGACTTTC
v_gene: TRBV11-3; d_gene: TRBD2; j_gene: TRBJ2-1; abundance: .; CDR3aa: CASSTGTSGRALNEQFF; CDR3nt: TGTGCCAGCAGCACCGGGACTAGCGGGAGGGCCCTCAATGAGCAGTTCTTC
v_gene: TRBV4-1; d_gene: TRBD2; j_gene: TRBJ2-5; abundance: .; CDR3aa: CASSQGTSQETQYF; CDR3nt: TGCGCCAGCAGCCAAGGGACTAGCCAAGAGACCCAGTACTTC
v_gene: TRBV6-6; d_gene: .; j_gene: TRBJ2-7; abundance: few; CDR3aa: CASRESRSVEQYF; CDR3nt: TGTGCCAGCAGGGAGAGCCGTTCGGTCGAGCAGTACTTC
v_gene: TRBV4-1; d_gene: .; j_gene: TRBJ1-2; abundance: .; CDR3aa: CASSQVLQGERGYTF; CDR3nt: TGCGCCAGCAGCCAAGTTCTTCAGGGCGAACGTGGCTACACCTTC
v_gene: TRBV6-1; d_gene: .; j_gene: TRBJ1-1; abundance: .; CDR3aa: CASSESDQMNTEAFF; CDR3nt: TGTGCCAGCAGTGAAAGCGACCAAATGAACACTGAAGCTTTCTTT
v_gene: TRBV28; d_gene: TRBD2; j_gene: TRBJ2-3; abundance: .; CDR3aa: CASSGGGRLSDTQYF; CDR3nt: TGTGCCAGCAGCGGGGGCGGGAGGCTCTCAGATACGCAGTATTTT
v_gene: TRBV9; d_gene: .; j_gene: TRBJ1-6; abundance: .; CDR3aa: CASSVPGRDSPLHF; CDR3nt: TGTGCCAGCAGCGTACCGGGAAGGGATTCACCCCTCCACTTT
v_gene: TRBV5-1; d_gene: .; j_gene: TRBJ2-7; abundance: .; CDR3aa: CASSPSGYSYEQYF; CDR3nt: TGCGCCAGCAGCCCAAGCGGGTACTCCTACGAGCAGTACTTC
v_gene: TRBV5-1; d_gene: TRBD1; j_gene: TRBJ2-5; abundance: .; CDR3aa: CASSWDRDRVSETQYF; CDR3nt: TGCGCCAGCAGCTGGGACCGGGACAGGGTTTCGGAGACCCAGTACTTC
v_gene: TRBV27; d_gene: .; j_gene: TRBJ1-2; abundance: once; CDR3aa: CASSPATLQGTANYGYTF; CDR3nt: TGTGCCAGCAGTCCCGCAACATTACAGGGTACGGCTAACTATGGCTACACCTTC
v_gene: TRBV28; d_gene: .; j_gene: TRBJ2-1; abundance: .; CDR3aa: CASSLRAGQFF; CDR3nt: TGTGCCAGCAGTTTAAGGGCAGGGCAGTTCTTC
v_gene: TRBV6-5; d_gene: .; j_gene: TRBJ1-4; abundance: .; CDR3aa: CASSAGYGYDEKLFF; CDR3nt: TGTGCCAGCAGCGCAGGGTACGGTTATGATGAAAAACTGTTTTTT
v_gene: TRBV29-1; d_gene: TRBD1; j_gene: TRBJ1-2; abundance: .; CDR3aa: CSVEEGQGEKGYTF; CDR3nt: TGCAGCGTTGAAGAGGGACAGGGGGAGAAGGGCTACACCTTC
v_gene: TRBV6-6; d_gene: .; j_gene: TRBJ1-4; abundance: .; CDR3aa: CASSYRRPINEKLFF; CDR3nt: TGTGCCAGCAGTTATCGCAGACCTATTAATGAAAAACTGTTTTTT
v_gene: TRBV11-3; d_gene: TRBD2; j_gene: TRBJ2-1; abundance: .; CDR3aa: CASSLMAGGYNEQFF; CDR3nt: TGTGCCAGCAGCTTAATGGCGGGAGGTTACAATGAGCAGTTCTTC
v_gene: TRBV7-6; d_gene: .; j_gene: TRBJ2-7; abundance: .; CDR3aa: CASSGSYEQYF; CDR3nt: TGTGCCAGCAGCGGATCCTACGAGCAGTACTTC
v_gene: TRBV7-6; d_gene: TRBD1; j_gene: TRBJ2-6; abundance: .; CDR3aa: CASSQGQGNSGANVLTF; CDR3nt: TGTGCCAGCAGCCAGGGACAGGGCAACTCTGGGGCCAACGTCCTGACTTTC
v_gene: TRBV19; d_gene: TRBD2; j_gene: TRBJ2-3; abundance: .; CDR3aa: CASSSSRPSGSGRDTQYF; CDR3nt: TGTGCCAGTAGTTCAAGTCGTCCTAGCGGGAGCGGACGGGATACGCAGTATTTT
v_gene: TRBV9; d_gene: .; j_gene: TRBJ2-7; abundance: .; CDR3aa: CASSHTNLPYEQYF; CDR3nt: TGTGCCAGCAGCCATACAAATCTACCCTACGAGCAGTACTTC
v_gene: TRBV4-1; d_gene: TRBD1; j_gene: TRBJ2-1; abundance: .; CDR3aa: CASSQGGTGDYNEQFF; CDR3nt: TGCGCCAGCAGCCAAGGAGGGACAGGGGATTACAATGAGCAGTTCTTC
v_gene: TRBV28; d_gene: TRBD2; j_gene: TRBJ2-2; abundance: .; CDR3aa: CASSYELAGAWGGELFF; CDR3nt: TGTGCCAGCAGTTATGAACTAGCGGGAGCCTGGGGCGGGGAGCTGTTTTTT